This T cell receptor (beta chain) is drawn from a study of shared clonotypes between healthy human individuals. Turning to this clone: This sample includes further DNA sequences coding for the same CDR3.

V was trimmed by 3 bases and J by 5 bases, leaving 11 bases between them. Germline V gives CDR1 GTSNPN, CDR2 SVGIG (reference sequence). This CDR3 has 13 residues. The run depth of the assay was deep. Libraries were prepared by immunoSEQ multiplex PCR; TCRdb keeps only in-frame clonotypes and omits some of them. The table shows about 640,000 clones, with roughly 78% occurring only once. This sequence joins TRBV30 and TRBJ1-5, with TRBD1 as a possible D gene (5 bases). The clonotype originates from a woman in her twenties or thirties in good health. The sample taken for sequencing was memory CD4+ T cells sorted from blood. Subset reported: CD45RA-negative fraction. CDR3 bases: TGTGCCTGGAGCGTGGCGGGGGATCAGCCCCAGCATTTT. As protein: CAWSVAGDQPQHF.